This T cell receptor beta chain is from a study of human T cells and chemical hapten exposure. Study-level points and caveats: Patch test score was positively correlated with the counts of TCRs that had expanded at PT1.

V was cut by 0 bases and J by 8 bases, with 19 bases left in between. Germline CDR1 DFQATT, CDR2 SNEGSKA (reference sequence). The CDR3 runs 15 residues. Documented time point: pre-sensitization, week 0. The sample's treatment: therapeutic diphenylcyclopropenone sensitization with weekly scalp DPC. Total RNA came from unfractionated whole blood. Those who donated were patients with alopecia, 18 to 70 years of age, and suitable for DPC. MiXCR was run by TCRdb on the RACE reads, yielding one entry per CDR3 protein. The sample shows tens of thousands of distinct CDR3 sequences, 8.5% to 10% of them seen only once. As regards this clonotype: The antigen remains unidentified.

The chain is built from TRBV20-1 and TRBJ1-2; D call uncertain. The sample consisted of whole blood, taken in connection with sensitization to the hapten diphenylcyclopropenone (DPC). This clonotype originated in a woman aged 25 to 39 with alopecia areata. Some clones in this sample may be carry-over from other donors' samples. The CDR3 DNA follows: TGCAGTGCTAGAGAAAGGACTATCAGTACTGCGGGCTACACCTTC. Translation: CSARERTISTAGYTF.